This T cell receptor (beta chain) was profiled in a study of cytomegalovirus exposure and HLA in healthy donors. The CDR3 sequence is 14 residues long. The V end was cut by 7 bases, the J end by 0 bases, with 11 bases between. The germline gives CDR1 SGHNT, CDR2 YYREEE (reference sequence). Vbeta (60) and Jbeta (13) primers were used in the PCR. Some clones are missing from TCRdb's copy, which holds only in-frame ones; the method was immunoSEQ multiplex PCR. Of around 40,000 clones in the sample, roughly nine tenths were seen once. The TCR comes from a woman aged 40 to 50 in good health and CMV-seropositive. The sample comprised PBMCs. The chain couples TRBV5-4 to TRBJ2-1, with no clear D. The CDR3 DNA sequence: TGTGCCAGCCCCAACTTGAGCTCCTACAATGAGCAGTTCTTC. Protein sequence: CASPNLSSYNEQFF.